This T cell receptor (beta chain) stems from a study of T cells in Graves' hyperthyroidism and ophthalmopathy. The CDR3 spans 15 residues. Germline V CDR1 and CDR2: SGHVS, FNYEAQ. The V end was cut by 5 bases, the J end by 0 bases, with 12 bases between. Amplification targeted TCR beta CDR3 regions from RNA transcripts. Researchers ran a first-round RT-PCR on the TCR CDR3 using the HTBI primer set. TCRdb independently ran MiXCR on the multiplex PCR reads; one entry per CDR3 protein. The sample has hundreds of thousands of distinct CDR3 sequences, 18% seen once. Subjects aged 18 to 65 presented with newly diagnosed hyperthyroidism of less than 2 months' duration. For the diagnoses, clinical symptoms, serum thyroxine and TRAb, thyroid ultrasound and orbital computed tomography were used.

This rearrangement joins TRBV7-6 to TRBJ2-3, with D possibly matching TRBD2 (6 bases). Material: blood. This clonotype was sampled from a woman aged 45-65 years with Graves' hyperthyroidism that later progressed to Graves' ophthalmopathy. The CDR3 sequence: CASSPERVSTDTQYF. CDR3 DNA sequence: TGTGCCAGCAGCCCCGAGCGGGTGAGCACAGATACGCAGTATTTT. The full variable domain, in which reference TRBV7-6 and TRBJ2-3 provide the parts outside the CDR3, is GAGVSQSPRYKVTKRGQDVALRCDPISGHVSLYWYRQALGQGPEFLTYFNYEAQQDKSGLPNDRFSAERPEGSISTLTIQRTEQRDSAMYRCASSPERVSTDTQYFGPGTRLTVL.